The 22 T cell receptor beta chains below were found in one sample sequenced in a study of beta chain features in type 1 diabetes. All of the isolated RNA was reverse transcribed, so expressed TCRB transcripts were sequenced. TCRdb's table, derived via immunoSEQ multiplex PCR, lists solely in-frame clones and lacks some. The sample gives hundreds of thousands of clones, over 9.5% of which show up once; approximately 0.05% is in the top ten. Sequenced material: naive CD4+ T cells from blood. The receptors were sampled from a young woman in good health.

A few counts support this clone. The chain joins TRBV6-4 to TRBJ2-3; 10 positions match TRBD2. Germline-derived CDR1 and CDR2 are MRHNA and SNTAGT. This CDR3 is 18 amino acids long. J was trimmed by 2 bases and V by 7 bases; bases with no gene match: 15. CDR3 DNA: TGTGCCAGCACTAGACCACCTCGTACTAGCGGGAACACAGATACGCAGTATTTT. Its translation is CASTRPPRTSGNTDTQYF.

This clone was seen many times. CDR3 region: CSVLAISGANVLTF. CDR3 coding DNA: TGCAGCGTTCTCGCAATCTCTGGGGCCAACGTCCTGACTTTC. The chain employs TRBV29-1 and TRBJ2-6; D gene ambiguous. The CDR3 has 14 amino acids. Trimming took 5 bases from V and 0 from J, leaving 8 bases between them. From germline, CDR1 is SQVTM and CDR2 ANQGSEA.

The rearrangement uses TRBV7-2 and TRBJ2-1; D possibly corresponds to TRBD2 (5 bases). The CDR3 consists of 15 residues. Germline loops: CDR1 SGHTA, CDR2 FQGNSA. V lost 2 bases and J 2 bases, leaving 10 bases between the germline ends. In DNA, the CDR3 is TGTGCCAGCAGCTTAACCGGCGGGCCCTACAATGAGCAGTTCTTC. Its translation is CASSLTGGPYNEQFF.

The genes are TRBV4-2 and TRBJ1-3, with unresolved D. The CDR3 is made up of 15 amino acids. V was trimmed by 0 bases and J by 0 bases, leaving 6 bases between them. Germline CDR1 and CDR2: LGHNA and YNFKEQ. The CDR3 bases are TGTGCCAGCAGCCAAGAGTACCTCTCTGGAAACACCATATATTTT. Amino acids: CASSQEYLSGNTIYF.

This clone was counted only a few times. The rearrangement links TRBV2 to TRBJ2-5; tentatively, D is TRBD2 (6 bases). The length of the CDR3 is 12 residues. The germline V gene encodes CDR1 SNHLY and CDR2 FYNNEI. V lost 5 bases and J 5 bases, leaving 9 bases between the germline ends. CDR3 protein: CASSYGGETQYF. The CDR3 nucleotides read TGTGCCAGCAGTTATGGAGGGGAGACCCAGTACTTC. The whole variable domain, filled in from reference TRBV2 and TRBJ2-5, reads EPEVTQTPSHQVTQMGQEVILRCVPISNHLYFYWYRQILGQKVEFLVSFYNNEISEKSEIFDDQFSVERPDGSNFTLKIRSTKLEDSAMYFCASSYGGETQYFGPGTRLLVL.

A note on this clone: In the same sample, other DNA sequences code for this CDR3. V usage is TRBV7-2 and J usage is TRBJ2-3; D ambiguous. Germline CDR1 SGHTA, CDR2 FQGNSA. Trimming took off 1 base at V and 5 bases at J, with 7 bases between the two ends. The CDR3 is made up of 13 amino acids. CDR3 protein: CASSLGRRDTQYF. The CDR3 DNA sequence: TGTGCCAGCAGCTTAGGAAGGAGAGATACGCAGTATTTT.

In this sample, this clone turned up a few times. J is TRBJ1-3 and V is TRBV30; D is undetermined. Germline assignment: CDR1 GTSNPN and CDR2 SVGIG (reference sequence). CDR3 length equals 12 residues. Trimming pared 0 bases from V and 4 bases from J, leaving 4 bases between. CDR3 protein: CAWSVQGNTIYF. The CDR3 DNA reads TGTGCCTGGAGTGTACAGGGAAACACCATATATTTT.

This clone was recorded a few times. This chain links TRBV4-3 with TRBJ2-2, with TRBD2 matching 8 bases. Germline loops: CDR1 LGHNA, CDR2 YSLEER. The V segment lost 4 bases and the J segment 3 bases; nucleotides outside the gene matches: 4. The CDR3 is made up of 15 amino acids. CDR3 in amino acids: CASSLIAGYTGELFF. The CDR3 bases are TGCGCCAGCAGCCTAATAGCGGGGTACACCGGGGAGCTGTTTTTT.

This clone came up a few times. The chain recombines TRBV2 with TRBJ2-5, with D perhaps TRBD1 or TRBD2 (5 bases each). CDR1 and CDR2 (germline): SNHLY, FYNNEI. The CDR3 has 11 amino acids. Trimming took off 3 bases at V and 7 bases at J, with 6 bases between the two ends. The CDR3 DNA reads TGTGCCAGCAGTGATGGGGGGACCCAGTACTTC. Amino acids: CASSDGGTQYF.

This clone came up a few times. The chain joins TRBV7-9 to TRBJ2-3, with D maybe TRBD2 (6 bases). CDR3 length: 13 amino acids. The V gene lost 11 bases and the J gene lost 3 bases, with 15 bases spanning the gap. Looked up from germline, CDR1 is SEHNR and CDR2 is FQNEAQ (reference sequence). The CDR3 region has the DNA TGTGCCGCGGGGAGAGGGTTTACAGATACGCAGTATTTT. It specifies CAAGRGFTDTQYF.

The chain couples TRBV30 to TRBJ2-5, with 10 bases matching TRBD2. The CDR3 extends over 14 amino acids. Trimming removed 2 bases from V and 5 bases from J; junction bases left unmatched: 5. Germline V CDR1 and CDR2: GTSNPN, SVGIG (reference sequence). The CDR3, as DNA: TGTGCCTGGAGTAGCGGGAGGGCCGGGGAGACCCAGTACTTC. It specifies CAWSSGRAGETQYF.

This clone showed up just a few times. The chain has TRBV10-3 and TRBJ2-1, with unresolved D. The CDR3 contains 14 residues. The germline V and J ends were trimmed by 8 bases and 0 bases, with 11 bases remaining between them. The germline V gene encodes CDR1 ENHRY and CDR2 SYGVKD. The CDR3 loop reads CAIGPIGSYNEQFF. The CDR3 DNA sequence: TGTGCCATCGGGCCGATTGGCTCCTACAATGAGCAGTTCTTC.

Points on this clone: Other DNA sequences of this sample code for an identical CDR3. The rearrangement uses TRBV7-9 and TRBJ2-7, with D perhaps matching TRBD2 (6 bases). Trimming took 1 base from V and 7 from J, leaving 11 bases between them. Germline V lookup: CDR1 SEHNR, CDR2 FQNEAQ (reference sequence). The CDR3 totals 13 residues. The CDR3 is CASSLVRAGEQYV. CDR3 coding DNA: TGTGCCAGCAGCTTAGTGCGGGCGGGGGAGCAGTACGTC.

This clone showed up just a few times. The chain recombines TRBV15 with TRBJ2-5; maybe TRBD2 (5 bases). TRBJ2-7 matches the DNA end more closely, so the J call is doubtful. The CDR3 contains 15 residues. Germline CDR1 reads LNHNV; CDR2 reads YYDKDF (reference sequence). The CDR3 sequence: CATSRDYERTYEQYF. DNA of the CDR3: TGTGCCACCAGCAGAGATTACGAGCGGACTTACGAGCAGTACTTC.

This clone was counted only a few times. The chain recombines TRBV14 with TRBJ1-3; D is undetermined. This CDR3 is 12 amino acids long. Germline V gene data show CDR1 as SGHDN and CDR2 as FVKESK. Deletions cut 2 bases from V and 4 bases from J, with 3 bases between. The CDR3 DNA is TGTGCCAGCAGCCAACACGGAAACACCATATATTTT. Encoded protein: CASSQHGNTIYF.

This chain joins TRBV10-3 and TRBJ2-2, with D possibly matching TRBD1 (6 bases). This CDR3 has 18 amino acids. CDR1 and CDR2 (germline): ENHRY, SYGVKD. The V and J ends lost 1 base and 3 bases respectively, with 18 bases between them. CDR3 DNA: TGTGCCATCAGTGAGTGGACTGCCGGGACACACTACACCGGGGAGCTGTTTTTT. Its translation: CAISEWTAGTHYTGELFF.

This clone has just a few counts. A much larger clone is a single base away; this may be a read error. The sample holds other DNA sequences that translate to the same CDR3. The chain joins TRBV7-6 to TRBJ2-3; D is unclear. V lost 2 bases and J lost 3, with 0 bases in between. This CDR3 is built from 11 residues. The V gene's germline CDR1 is SGHVS and CDR2 FNYEAQ. CDR3 loop: CASSLTDTQYF. The DNA of the CDR3 is TGTGCCAGCAGCTTAACAGATACGCAGTATTTT.

Points on this clone: At one of its ends the junction is not consistent with the germline gene, which may arise from a read error. The J gene is TRBJ1-1, the V gene TRBV15; D remains ambiguous. CDR1 is LNHNV, CDR2 YYDKDF, per germline (reference sequence). The CDR3 covers 13 residues. In DNA, the CDR3 is TGTGCCACCAGCAGAGTCAAGAACTCTGAAGCTTTCTTT. Its translation is CATSRVKNSEAFF.

This clone was seen a few times. The chain joins TRBV30 to TRBJ2-7; D remains ambiguous. Trimming left V 3 bases short and J 4 bases short, with 10 bases between. Germline V gene sequence: CDR1 GTSNPN, CDR2 SVGIG (reference sequence). The CDR3 totals 12 residues. The CDR3 is CAWRRIGYEQYF. CDR3 nucleotide sequence: TGTGCCTGGAGGCGTATTGGTTACGAGCAGTACTTC.

J is TRBJ1-2 and V is TRBV11-2, with D perhaps TRBD1 (5 bases). CDR3 size: 12 residues. Germline values: CDR1 SGHAT, CDR2 FQNNGV. Trimming cost V 6 bases and J 4 bases, with 9 bases left between them. CDR3 bases: TGTGCCAGCAGTTCTACAGGCTATGGCTACACCTTC. Its translation is CASSSTGYGYTF.

This clone has more than one count but fewer than ten. This rearrangement joins TRBV25-1 to TRBJ1-1, with unresolved D. The CDR3 length is 16 residues. V shed 0 bases and J shed 5 bases, with 16 bases lying between them. Germline values: CDR1 MGHDK, CDR2 SYGVNS. The CDR3 coding sequence is TGTGCCAGCAGTGAATATAGGTATGAGGGCGGGACTGAAGCTTTCTTT. This sequence encodes CASSEYRYEGGTEAFF.

This clone was counted between two and nine times. This rearrangement joins TRBV7-2 to TRBJ2-7, with TRBD1 identical over 10 bases. This CDR3 is 15 amino acids long. Germline V gives CDR1 SGHTA, CDR2 FQGNSA. V trimming: 5 bases; J trimming: 1 base; junction bases outside the gene matches: 5. Written as DNA, the CDR3 is TGTGCCAGCAGCCGGGACAGGGGAAAGTCCTACGAGCAGTACTTC. It specifies CASSRDRGKSYEQYF.